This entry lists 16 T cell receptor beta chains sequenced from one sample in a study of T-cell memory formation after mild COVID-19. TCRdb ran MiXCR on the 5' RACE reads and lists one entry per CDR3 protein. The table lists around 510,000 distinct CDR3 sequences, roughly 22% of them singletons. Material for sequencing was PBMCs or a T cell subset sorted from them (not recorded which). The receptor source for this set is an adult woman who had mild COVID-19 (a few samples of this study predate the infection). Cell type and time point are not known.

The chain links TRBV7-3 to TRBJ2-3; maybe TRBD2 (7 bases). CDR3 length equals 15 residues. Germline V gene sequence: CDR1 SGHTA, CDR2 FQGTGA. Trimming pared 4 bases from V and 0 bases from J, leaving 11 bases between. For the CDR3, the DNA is TGTGCCAGCAGCTGGGGGGGCCTTAGCACAGATACGCAGTATTTT. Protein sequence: CASSWGGLSTDTQYF.

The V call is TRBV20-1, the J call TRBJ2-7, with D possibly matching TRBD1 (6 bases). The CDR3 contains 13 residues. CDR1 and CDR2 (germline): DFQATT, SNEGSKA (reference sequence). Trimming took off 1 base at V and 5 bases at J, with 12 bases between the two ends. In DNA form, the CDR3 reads TGCAGTGCTAGAGTTAACAGGGCTAACGAGCAGTACTTC. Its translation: CSARVNRANEQYF.

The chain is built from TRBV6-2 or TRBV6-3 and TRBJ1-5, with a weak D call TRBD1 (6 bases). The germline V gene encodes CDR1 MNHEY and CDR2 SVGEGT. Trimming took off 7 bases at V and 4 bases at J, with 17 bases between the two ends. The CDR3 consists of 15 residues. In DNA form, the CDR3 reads TGTGCCAGCATGGAACCTTACAGGGAAAATCAGCCCCAGCATTTT. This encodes CASMEPYRENQPQHF.

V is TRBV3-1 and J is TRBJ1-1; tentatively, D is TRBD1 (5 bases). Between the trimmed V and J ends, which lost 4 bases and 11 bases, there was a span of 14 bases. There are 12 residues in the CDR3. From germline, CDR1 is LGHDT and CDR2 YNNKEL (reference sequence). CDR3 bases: TGTGCCAGCAGCCCAGGAGGGGTCCTGGCTTTCTTT. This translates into CASSPGGVLAFF. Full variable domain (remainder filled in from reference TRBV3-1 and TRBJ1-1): DTAVSQTPKYLVTQMGNDKSIKCEQNLGHDTMYWYKQDSKKFLKIMFSYNNKELIINETVPNRFSPKSPDKAHLNLHINSLELGDSAVYFCASSPGGVLAFFGQGTRLTVV.

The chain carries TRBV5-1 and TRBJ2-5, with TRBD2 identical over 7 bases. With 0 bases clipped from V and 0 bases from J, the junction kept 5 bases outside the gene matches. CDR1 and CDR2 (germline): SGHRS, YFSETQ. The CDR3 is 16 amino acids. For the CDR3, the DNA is TGCGCCAGCAGCTTGGTTGGGGGACTATACCAAGAGACCCAGTACTTC. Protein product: CASSLVGGLYQETQYF.

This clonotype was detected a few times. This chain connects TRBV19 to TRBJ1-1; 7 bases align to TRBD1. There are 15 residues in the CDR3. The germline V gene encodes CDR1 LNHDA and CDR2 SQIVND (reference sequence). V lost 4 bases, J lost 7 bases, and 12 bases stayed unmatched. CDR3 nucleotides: TGTGCCAGTAGTAGCCTCGGGGAGGGGGCTAATGAAGCTTTCTTT. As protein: CASSSLGEGANEAFF.

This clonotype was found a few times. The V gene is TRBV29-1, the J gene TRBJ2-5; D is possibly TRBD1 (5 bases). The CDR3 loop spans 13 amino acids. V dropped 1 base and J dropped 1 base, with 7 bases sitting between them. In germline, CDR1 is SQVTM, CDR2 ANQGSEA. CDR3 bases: TGCAGCGTTGAAGGACAGCCCCAAGAGACCCAGTACTTC. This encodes CSVEGQPQETQYF.

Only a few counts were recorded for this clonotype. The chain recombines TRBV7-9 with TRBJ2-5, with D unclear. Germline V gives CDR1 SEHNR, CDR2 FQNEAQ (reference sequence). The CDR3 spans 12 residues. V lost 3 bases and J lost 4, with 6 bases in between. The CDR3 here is CASSFILETQYF. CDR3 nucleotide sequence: TGTGCCAGCAGCTTCATCCTAGAGACCCAGTACTTC. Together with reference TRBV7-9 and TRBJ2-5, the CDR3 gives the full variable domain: DTGVSQNPRHKITKRGQNVTFRCDPISEHNRLYWYRQTLGQGPEFLTYFQNEAQLEKSRLLSDRFSAERPKGSFSTLEIQRTEQGDSAMYLCASSFILETQYFGPGTRLLVL.

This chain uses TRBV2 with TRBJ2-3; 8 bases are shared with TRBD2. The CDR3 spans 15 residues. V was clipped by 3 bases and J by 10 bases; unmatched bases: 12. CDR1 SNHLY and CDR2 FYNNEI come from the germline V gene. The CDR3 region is CASSEWTSLEGPQYF. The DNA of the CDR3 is TGTGCCAGCAGTGAGTGGACTAGCCTGGAAGGGCCGCAGTATTTT.

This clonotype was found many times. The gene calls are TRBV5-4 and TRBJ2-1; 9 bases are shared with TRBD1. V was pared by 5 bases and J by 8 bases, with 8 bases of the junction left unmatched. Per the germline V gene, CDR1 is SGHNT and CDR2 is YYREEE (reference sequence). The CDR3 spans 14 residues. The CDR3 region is CASRTGGKWDEQFF. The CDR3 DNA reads TGTGCCAGCAGGACAGGGGGAAAATGGGATGAGCAGTTCTTC.

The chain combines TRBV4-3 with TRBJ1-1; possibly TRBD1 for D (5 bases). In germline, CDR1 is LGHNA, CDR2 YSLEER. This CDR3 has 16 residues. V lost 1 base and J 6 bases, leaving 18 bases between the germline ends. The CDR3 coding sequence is TGCGCCAGCAGCCAAGGCTATGTCAGGGTTAAGTCTGAAGCTTTCTTT. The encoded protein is CASSQGYVRVKSEAFF.

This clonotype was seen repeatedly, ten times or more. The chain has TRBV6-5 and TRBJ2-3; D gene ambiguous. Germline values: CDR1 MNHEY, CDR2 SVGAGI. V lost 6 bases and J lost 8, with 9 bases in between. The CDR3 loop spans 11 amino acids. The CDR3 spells CASRDGGTQYF. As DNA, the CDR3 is TGTGCCAGCAGGGACGGTGGTACGCAGTATTTT.

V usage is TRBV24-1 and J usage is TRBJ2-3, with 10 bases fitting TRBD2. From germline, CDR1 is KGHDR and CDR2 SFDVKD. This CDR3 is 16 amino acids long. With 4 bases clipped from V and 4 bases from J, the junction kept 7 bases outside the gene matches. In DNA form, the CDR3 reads TGTGCCACCAGTGAGATAGCGGGAGGTGGCTCAGATACGCAGTATTTT. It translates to CATSEIAGGGSDTQYF.

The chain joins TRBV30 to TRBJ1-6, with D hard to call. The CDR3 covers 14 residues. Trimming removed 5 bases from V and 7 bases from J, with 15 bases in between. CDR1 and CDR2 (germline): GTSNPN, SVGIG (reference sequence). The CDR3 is CAWDAGPQNSPLHF. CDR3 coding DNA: TGTGCCTGGGACGCAGGACCGCAAAATTCACCCCTCCACTTT. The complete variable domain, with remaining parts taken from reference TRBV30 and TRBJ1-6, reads SQTIHQWPATLVQPVGSPLSLECTVEGTSNPNLYWYRQAAGRGLQLLFYSVGIGQISSEVPQNLSASRPQDRQFILSSKKLLLSDSGFYLCAWDAGPQNSPLHFGNGTRLTVT.

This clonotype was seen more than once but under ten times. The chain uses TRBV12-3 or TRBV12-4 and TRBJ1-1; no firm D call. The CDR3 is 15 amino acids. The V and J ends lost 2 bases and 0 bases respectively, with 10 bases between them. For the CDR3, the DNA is TGTGCCAGCAGTTTATCCGGGAGGGTGAACACTGAAGCTTTCTTT. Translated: CASSLSGRVNTEAFF.

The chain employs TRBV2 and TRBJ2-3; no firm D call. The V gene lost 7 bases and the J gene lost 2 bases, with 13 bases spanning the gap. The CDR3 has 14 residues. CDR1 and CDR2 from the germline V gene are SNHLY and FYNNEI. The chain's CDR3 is CASKSELSTDTQYF. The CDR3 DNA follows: TGTGCCAGCAAGAGCGAATTATCCACAGATACGCAGTATTTT.